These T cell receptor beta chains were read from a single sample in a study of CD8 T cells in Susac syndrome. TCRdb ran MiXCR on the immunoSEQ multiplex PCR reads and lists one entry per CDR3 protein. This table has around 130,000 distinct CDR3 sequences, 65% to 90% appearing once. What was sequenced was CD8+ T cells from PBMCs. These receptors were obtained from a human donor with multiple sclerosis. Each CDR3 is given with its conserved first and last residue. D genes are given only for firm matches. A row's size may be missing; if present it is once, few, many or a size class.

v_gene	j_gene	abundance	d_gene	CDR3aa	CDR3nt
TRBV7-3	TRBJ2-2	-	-	CASSPTVMQLNTGELFF	TGTGCCAGCAGCCCCACGGTTATGCAGCTAAACACCGGGGAGCTGTTTTTT
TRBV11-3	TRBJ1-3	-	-	CASVDRTSGNTIYF	TGTGCCAGCGTGGACAGAACCTCTGGAAACACCATATATTTT
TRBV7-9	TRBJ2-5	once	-	CASSPFSGEETQYF	TGTGCCAGCAGCCCCTTTTCGGGGGAAGAGACCCAGTACTTC
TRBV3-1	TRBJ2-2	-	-	CASSRGLPNTGELFF	TGTGCCAGCAGCCGGGGACTGCCGAACACCGGGGAGCTGTTTTTT
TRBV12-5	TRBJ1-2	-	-	CASGSQGRGYTF	TGTGCTAGTGGTTCGCAGGGGAGAGGCTACACCTTC
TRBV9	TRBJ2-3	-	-	CASSASQGSDSTDTQYF	TGTGCCAGCAGCGCCTCTCAGGGTTCCGATAGCACAGATACGCAGTATTTT
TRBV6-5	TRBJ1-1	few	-	CASSSQGIATEAFF	TGTGCCAGCAGTTCACAGGGTATCGCCACTGAAGCTTTCTTT
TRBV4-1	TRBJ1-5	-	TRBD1	CASSQGGQGAFQPQHF	TGCGCCAGCAGCCAGGGAGGGCAGGGGGCTTTTCAGCCCCAGCATTTT
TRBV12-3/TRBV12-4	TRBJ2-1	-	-	CASSPHRGLLTNEQFF	TGTGCCAGCAGCCCCCACCGGGGGCTCCTTACCAATGAGCAGTTCTTC
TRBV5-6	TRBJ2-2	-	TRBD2	CASTLAGGPKGELFF	TGTGCCAGCACTCTAGCGGGAGGGCCTAAGGGGGAGCTGTTTTTT